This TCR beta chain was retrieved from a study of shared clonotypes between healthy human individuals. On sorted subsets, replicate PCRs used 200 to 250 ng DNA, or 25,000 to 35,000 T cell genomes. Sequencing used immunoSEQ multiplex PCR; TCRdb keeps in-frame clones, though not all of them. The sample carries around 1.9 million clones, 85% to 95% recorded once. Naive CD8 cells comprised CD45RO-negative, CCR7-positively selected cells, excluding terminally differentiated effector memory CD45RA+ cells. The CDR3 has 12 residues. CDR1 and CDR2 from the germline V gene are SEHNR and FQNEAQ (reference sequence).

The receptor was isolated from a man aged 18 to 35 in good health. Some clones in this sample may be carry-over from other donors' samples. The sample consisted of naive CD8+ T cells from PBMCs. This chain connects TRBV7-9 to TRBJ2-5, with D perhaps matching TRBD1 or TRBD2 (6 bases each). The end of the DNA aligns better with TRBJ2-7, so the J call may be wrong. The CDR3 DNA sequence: TGTGCCAGCAGATGGGGGGCGTACGAGCAGTACTTC. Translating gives CASRWGAYEQYF.